Listed below are T cell receptor beta chains from one sample, sequenced in a study of T-cell memory formation after mild COVID-19. TCRdb independently ran MiXCR on the 5' RACE reads; one entry per CDR3 protein. The table has tens of thousands of distinct CDR3 sequences, 10% to 15% seen once. Sequences were obtained from PBMCs or a T cell subset sorted from them (not recorded which). These receptors all stem from an adult woman who had mild COVID-19 (a few samples of this study predate the infection). Cell type and time point are not known. Each CDR3 is given with its conserved first and last residue. The D gene is left open where the match is weak. Clone size, where shown, is once, few, many, or a class for clones that have expanded.

TRBJ1-2 | TRBV6-5 | NA | NA | TGTGCCAGCAGTTTCTTATTGACAGGCGGTTATGGCTACACCTTC | CASSFLLTGGYGYTF
TRBJ2-1 | TRBV6-5 | NA | TRBD1 | TGTGCCAGCAGTTACGGGCAGGGGGCCTATGAGCAGTTCTTC | CASSYGQGAYEQFF
TRBJ1-1 | TRBV10-3 | few | TRBD1 | TGTGCCACGCGACAGGGAAGTGGGAACACTGAAGCTTTCTTT | CATRQGSGNTEAFF
TRBJ2-7 | TRBV6-2/TRBV6-3 | few | TRBD1 | TGTGCCAGCAGTTACCGGGACAGGCGTACCGAGCAGTACTTC | CASSYRDRRTEQYF
TRBJ2-3 | TRBV4-3 | few | NA | TGCGCCAGCAGCCAAGACCCGGGAGATACGCAGTATTTT | CASSQDPGDTQYF
TRBJ1-1 | TRBV7-6 | few | NA | TGTGCCAGCAGCACGGGCCGCGACGGGGGACCTGAAGCTTTCTTT | CASSTGRDGGPEAFF
TRBJ2-1 | TRBV4-3 | many | NA | TGCGCCAGCAGCCAAGGTGGCCTGGGGAATGAGCAGTTCTTC | CASSQGGLGNEQFF
TRBJ1-2 | TRBV5-5 | few | NA | TGTGCCAGCAGCTTAGACGGAGACTATGGCTACACCTTC | CASSLDGDYGYTF
TRBJ2-7 | TRBV5-1 | many | NA | TGCGCCAGCAGCTTGGACAGCACCTACGAGCAGTACTTC | CASSLDSTYEQYF
TRBJ2-3 | TRBV29-1 | NA | NA | TGCAGCGTTGACAGGACAGTGGGACCTTATGGGCAGTATTTT | CSVDRTVGPYGQYF
TRBJ2-1 | TRBV19 | NA | TRBD2 | TGTGCCAGTAGTAGGACTAGCGGGGTCGGGTTTGAGCAGTTCTTC | CASSRTSGVGFEQFF
TRBJ1-4 | TRBV7-9 | NA | NA | TGTGCCAGCAGCCTATCGGGCTCCAAAAATGAAAAACTGTTTTTT | CASSLSGSKNEKLFF
TRBJ1-2 | TRBV20-1 | once | NA | TGCAGTGTTAGTGCATATGGGCAACTCTATGGCTACACCTTC | CSVSAYGQLYGYTF
TRBJ1-2 | TRBV12-3/TRBV12-4 | few | NA | TGTGCCAGCAGTTTAGAAGGCCACTATGGCTACACCTTC | CASSLEGHYGYTF
TRBJ1-2 | TRBV30 | NA | TRBD1 | TGTGCCTGGAGTTTAGGGGGGACAGGGGGGTATGGCTACACCTTC | CAWSLGGTGGYGYTF
TRBJ2-5 | TRBV3-1 | NA | TRBD1 | TGTGCCAGCAGCCAATTGTCCGGGACAGGGGGCTTCGGGGAGACCCAGTACTTC | CASSQLSGTGGFGETQYF
TRBJ2-7 | TRBV2 | few | TRBD2 | TGTGCCAGCATTCTAGCGGGGGGCCGGCACGAGCAGTACTTC | CASILAGGRHEQYF
TRBJ2-1 | TRBV4-1 | NA | NA | TGCGCCAGCAGCCAGCTCAAGGCGGGTGTTGAGCAGTTCTTC | CASSQLKAGVEQFF
TRBJ2-5 | TRBV6-5 | NA | NA | TGTGCCAGCAACCAAGGCAGATACCCAGGAGAGACCCAGTACTTC | CASNQGRYPGETQYF
TRBJ1-4 | TRBV15 | NA | NA | TGTGCCACCTCCACCCAAGAAGGTGAAAAACTGTTTTTT | CATSTQEGEKLFF
TRBJ2-2 | TRBV4-2 | few | NA | TGTGCCAGCAGCCACGCTCCAGGGGCCGGGGAGCTGTTTTTT | CASSHAPGAGELFF
TRBJ2-1 | TRBV7-9 | NA | NA | TGTGCCAGCAGCCGGATGCAGGGGGGATACAATGAGCAGTTCTTC | CASSRMQGGYNEQFF
TRBJ1-5 | TRBV27 | NA | TRBD1 | TGTGCCAGCAGTACAGGGGTCCATCAGCCCCAGCATTTT | CASSTGVHQPQHF
TRBJ2-1 | TRBV7-9 | NA | TRBD1 | TGTGCCAGCAGCTTAGCCTGGCGACAGGGAAACAATGAGCAGTTCTTC | CASSLAWRQGNNEQFF
TRBJ2-7 | TRBV20-1 | few | TRBD2 | TGCAGTGCTAGAATACTAGCGGGGGACTCCTACGAGCAGTACTTC | CSARILAGDSYEQYF
TRBJ2-1 | TRBV11-3 | few | NA | TGTGCCAGCAGCTTAAATAGCGGCTCCTACAATGAGCAGTTCTTC | CASSLNSGSYNEQFF
TRBJ1-2 | TRBV7-6 | NA | NA | TGTGCCAGCAGCTTAGGGGGGAGTCGGTATGGCTACACCTTC | CASSLGGSRYGYTF
TRBJ2-1 | TRBV5-1 | few | TRBD1 | TGCGCCAGCACTCAACCGGGACAGGGGGTATCGTATGAGCAGTTCTTC | CASTQPGQGVSYEQFF
TRBJ2-1 | TRBV4-1 | many | NA | TGCGCCAGCAGCCAAGAATCGGCGAAAGGGTCCGAGCAGTTCTTC | CASSQESAKGSEQFF
TRBJ1-2 | TRBV14 | few | NA | TGTGCCAGCAGCGAAAACCAGGGCTATGGCTACACCTTC | CASSENQGYGYTF
TRBJ2-7 | TRBV4-1 | NA | NA | TGCGCCAGCAGCCAAGACAGGGCAGGTCACTACGAGCAGTACTTC | CASSQDRAGHYEQYF
TRBJ2-7 | TRBV12-3/TRBV12-4 | few | NA | TGTGCCAGCAGTCCGGGTCCGGGACTGTCTTTCTACGAGCAGTACTTC | CASSPGPGLSFYEQYF
TRBJ1-2 | TRBV3-1 | few | NA | TGTGCCAGCAGCCAAGATAGGCTCGGGACTATTGGCTACACCTTC | CASSQDRLGTIGYTF
TRBJ2-1 | TRBV29-1 | few | NA | TGCAGCGTGAGTGGGAGCTCCTACAATGAGCAGTTCTTC | CSVSGSSYNEQFF
TRBJ2-2 | TRBV7-7 | NA | NA | TGTGCCAGCAGCTTAGGTTACACCGGGGAGCTGTTTTTT | CASSLGYTGELFF
TRBJ1-1 | TRBV12-3/TRBV12-4 | many | NA | TGTGCCAGCAGTTTAGGAGCTGAAGCTTTCTTT | CASSLGAEAFF
TRBJ2-7 | TRBV6-5 | few | TRBD1 | TGTGCCAGCAGAGGACAGGTCAGCTACGAGCAGTACTTC | CASRGQVSYEQYF
TRBJ1-5 | TRBV21-1 | once | NA | TGTGCCAGCAGCGACGGGGTGGGGACAGGGGGACCTCCCCGGAATCAGCCCCAGCATTTT | CASSDGVGTGGPPRNQPQHF
TRBJ2-7 | TRBV6-4 | few | TRBD2 | TGTGCCAGCAGCCCGGGGGGGGGCCGCCTATACGAGCAGTACTTC | CASSPGGGRLYEQYF
TRBJ1-1 | TRBV4-1 | NA | NA | TGCGCCAGCAGCCACCACGACAGTGTTGAAGCTTTCTTT | CASSHHDSVEAFF
TRBJ2-1 | TRBV4-1 | few | TRBD2 | TGCGCCAGCAGCCAAGCAGCGGGGGGGCTAAATGAGCAGTTCTTC | CASSQAAGGLNEQFF
TRBJ2-5 | TRBV29-1 | NA | NA | TGCAGCGTTGAAGTACAGGAGATCCAAGAGACCCAGTACTTC | CSVEVQEIQETQYF
TRBJ2-7 | TRBV27 | NA | NA | TGTGCCAGCGGCCCCAGGGTCGGGAACGAGCAGTACTTC | CASGPRVGNEQYF
TRBJ2-2 | TRBV6-5 | NA | NA | TGTGCCAGCATCCCCCGTGGGGGAAACACCGGGGAGCTGTTTTTT | CASIPRGGNTGELFF
TRBJ2-7 | TRBV12-3/TRBV12-4 | few | TRBD2 | TGTGCCAGCAGCCAACTAGCGGGGGGGACCTACGAGCAGTACTTC | CASSQLAGGTYEQYF
TRBJ2-7 | TRBV5-1 | NA | NA | TGCGCCAGCAGCTTACAAGACTCCTACGAGCAGTACTTC | CASSLQDSYEQYF
TRBJ2-3 | TRBV12-3/TRBV12-4 | NA | NA | TGTGCCAGCAGTTCCTCCGGCCCCGATACGCAGTATTTT | CASSSSGPDTQYF
TRBJ2-7 | TRBV2 | few | TRBD1 | TGTGCCAGCAGCCGCGAGCCGGGACAGGACCCTCTCGAGCAGTACTTC | CASSREPGQDPLEQYF
TRBJ2-5 | TRBV4-1 | few | NA | TGCGCCAGCAGCCAAGAAGGGGCTAGCTTGCAAGAGACCCAGTACTTC | CASSQEGASLQETQYF
TRBJ1-1 | TRBV7-9 | NA | NA | TGTGCCAGCAGCTTATCGAATCCACAGGGCGAAGCTTTCTTT | CASSLSNPQGEAFF
TRBJ2-2 | TRBV4-2 | NA | NA | TGTGCCAGCAGCCCAGGGGACACCGGGGAGCTGTTTTTT | CASSPGDTGELFF
TRBJ2-7 | TRBV27 | NA | NA | TGTGCCAGCAGTTGGGCGGCTTACTCCTACGAGCAGTACTTC | CASSWAAYSYEQYF
TRBJ2-5 | TRBV6-6 | NA | NA | TGTGCCAGCAGTTACTCTGGGGGAAATTACTACCAAGAGACCCAGTACTTC | CASSYSGGNYYQETQYF
TRBJ2-1 | TRBV24-1 | NA | TRBD1 | TGTGCCACCAGTGAGGCGGACAGGGATTTATACAATGAGCAGTTCTTC | CATSEADRDLYNEQFF
TRBJ2-2 | TRBV6-5 | few | NA | TGTGCCAGCAGTTACTGGCAGGGCGCCACCGGGGAGCTGTTTTTT | CASSYWQGATGELFF
TRBJ2-2 | TRBV5-1 | NA | TRBD1 | TGCGCCAGCAGCTTGGTGCCGGACAGGGGGCTAGTGACCGGGGAGCTGTTTTTT | CASSLVPDRGLVTGELFF
TRBJ1-2 | TRBV5-1 | NA | NA | TGCGCCAGCAGCTTCGACGGAGGCTATGGCTACACCTTC | CASSFDGGYGYTF
TRBJ2-7 | TRBV6-2/TRBV6-3 | few | NA | TGTGCCAGCGGGCAGGGAGGCTACGAGCAGTACTTC | CASGQGGYEQYF
TRBJ2-1 | TRBV25-1 | NA | NA | TGTGCCAGCAGTGAAGGAACGGGACCCTACAATGAGCAGTTCTTC | CASSEGTGPYNEQFF
TRBJ2-7 | TRBV20-1 | NA | TRBD2 | TGCAGTGCTAGAGATCTGGGGGGGACCCTTGACTACGAGCAGTACTTC | CSARDLGGTLDYEQYF